These T cell receptor beta chains were read from a single sample in a study of shared clonotypes between healthy human individuals. Clones were sequenced by immunoSEQ multiplex PCR, and TCRdb holds only the in-frame ones, with some missing. The sample holds nearly 750,000 clones, about two thirds seen once. The sample taken for sequencing was memory CD4+ T cells sorted from blood. All receptors derive from a woman younger than 45 in good health. Each CDR3 is given with its conserved first and last residue. D genes are given only for firm matches.

d_gene	j_gene	v_gene	CDR3aa
TRBD2	TRBJ2-7	TRBV25-1	CASSDGRTSGSYEQYF
TRBD2	TRBJ2-7	TRBV18	CASSLEVTSGIYEQYF
.	TRBJ2-1	TRBV5-1	CASSLMGLTNEQFF
TRBD1	TRBJ1-2	TRBV28	CASSPLQGVVHGYTF
TRBD2	TRBJ2-5	TRBV4-2	CASSQASGGTQETQYF
.	TRBJ1-1	TRBV19	CASSGERNTEAFF
.	TRBJ2-5	TRBV2	CASSQGKEWETQYF
TRBD1	TRBJ1-1	TRBV18	CASSDTDRGQAFF
.	TRBJ2-7	TRBV6-6	CASTALDSYGQYF
.	TRBJ1-2	TRBV5-6	CASSLAWRGGYTF
.	TRBJ2-2	TRBV11-3	CASSSGVEGRSTGELFF
.	TRBJ1-1	TRBV29-1	CSGSGYLRTEAFF
TRBD2	TRBJ2-2	TRBV9	CASSSSGTSGRPNTGELFF
.	TRBJ1-1	TRBV18	CASSPSIKNTEAFF
TRBD1	TRBJ1-6	TRBV25-1	CASSDTGGASNSPLHF
.	TRBJ1-5	TRBV30	CAWSVGAGNQPQHF
.	TRBJ2-5	TRBV5-4	CASSSGWSGQETQYF
.	TRBJ2-5	TRBV19	CASSGIQETQYF
TRBD2	TRBJ2-7	TRBV14	CASSPGLAGGISSYEQYF
.	TRBJ2-2	TRBV7-9	CASVPEDTGELFF
.	TRBJ2-3	TRBV2	CASSEALFGRKQYF
.	TRBJ1-1	TRBV5-1	CASSRTGNTEAFF
.	TRBJ2-5	TRBV10-2	CASAWGQSETQYF
.	TRBJ2-3	TRBV6-5	CASSYSEGTDTQYF